The rows below give T cell receptor beta chains drawn from one sample of a study of T cell clones after liver transplantation. Sequencing was performed with immunoSEQ multiplex PCR; in TCRdb, only in-frame clones are kept and a portion is missing. The sample lists some 75,000 clones; about four fifths were seen once. Here the sequenced sample was CD4+ T cells from blood, taken before liver transplant. The source is a human donor who received a liver transplant. CDR3s include the opening cysteine and the closing phenylalanine or tryptophan. The D gene is left open where the match is weak. Size tells how often a clone was seen (once, few, many) or the class of an expanded clone, and some rows leave it out.

clone_size: few; v_call: TRBV27; d_call: .; j_call: TRBJ2-1; cdr3_nt: TGTGCCAGCAGTTTAAACTCCGAGCCGGGAAATGAGCAGTTCTTC; cdr3_aa: CASSLNSEPGNEQFF
clone_size: .; v_call: TRBV18; d_call: .; j_call: TRBJ2-5; cdr3_nt: TGTGCCAGCTCCGGGAGCTCGCAAGAGACCCAGTACTTC; cdr3_aa: CASSGSSQETQYF
clone_size: .; v_call: TRBV7-2; d_call: .; j_call: TRBJ1-4; cdr3_nt: TGTGCCAGCAGCTTAAGACAGATCGACAGAGCAACTAATGAAAAACTGTTTTTT; cdr3_aa: CASSLRQIDRATNEKLFF
clone_size: .; v_call: TRBV5-1; d_call: TRBD2; j_call: TRBJ2-3; cdr3_nt: TGCGCCAGCAGCTCCCAGGGACTAGCGGGACTAGGCACAGATACGCAGTATTTT; cdr3_aa: CASSSQGLAGLGTDTQYF
clone_size: .; v_call: TRBV6-6; d_call: .; j_call: TRBJ2-4; cdr3_nt: TGTGCCAGCAGTCCCCGCGACATTCAGTACTTC; cdr3_aa: CASSPRDIQYF
clone_size: .; v_call: TRBV15; d_call: .; j_call: TRBJ1-2; cdr3_nt: TGTGCCACCAGCAGAATCCCCATGAACTATGGCTACACCTTC; cdr3_aa: CATSRIPMNYGYTF
clone_size: .; v_call: TRBV5-1; d_call: TRBD2; j_call: TRBJ2-7; cdr3_nt: TGCGCCAGCAGCCCAGTCCTAGCGGGAGGGCCGTACTTC; cdr3_aa: CASSPVLAGGPYF
clone_size: once; v_call: TRBV6-6; d_call: TRBD2; j_call: TRBJ2-5; cdr3_nt: TGTGCCAGCAGCCAGACTAGCGCTCAAGAGACCCAGTACTTC; cdr3_aa: CASSQTSAQETQYF
clone_size: .; v_call: TRBV19; d_call: .; j_call: TRBJ1-2; cdr3_nt: TGTGCCAGTAGTAGATTACCGGGACGGACGTTGGGTACCTTC; cdr3_aa: CASSRLPGRTLGTF
clone_size: .; v_call: TRBV7-2; d_call: .; j_call: TRBJ2-7; cdr3_nt: TGTGCCAGCAGTCCTCCCGAGGGGATCCACGAGCAGTACTTC; cdr3_aa: CASSPPEGIHEQYF
clone_size: .; v_call: TRBV6-5; d_call: .; j_call: TRBJ1-1; cdr3_nt: TGTGCCAGCAGCCGCGGTGCGAGGAACACTGAAGCTTTCTTT; cdr3_aa: CASSRGARNTEAFF
clone_size: .; v_call: TRBV4-1; d_call: TRBD2; j_call: TRBJ2-6; cdr3_nt: TGCGCCAGCAGCCAAGATTTTGGACTAGCGGGGCTCTCTGGGGCCAACGTCCTGACTTTC; cdr3_aa: CASSQDFGLAGLSGANVLTF
clone_size: once; v_call: TRBV7-2; d_call: .; j_call: TRBJ2-1; cdr3_nt: TGTGCCAGCAGAGGAACAGTGCCCCAGTTCTTC; cdr3_aa: CASRGTVPQFF
clone_size: .; v_call: TRBV28; d_call: .; j_call: TRBJ2-5; cdr3_nt: TGTGCCAGCAGTTCCACCCGGCAGACCCAGTACTTC; cdr3_aa: CASSSTRQTQYF
clone_size: .; v_call: TRBV28; d_call: .; j_call: TRBJ2-7; cdr3_nt: TGTGGGATTCAATCCCCCTACGAGCAGTACTTC; cdr3_aa: CGIQSPYEQYF
clone_size: few; v_call: TRBV28; d_call: .; j_call: TRBJ2-7; cdr3_nt: TGTGCCAGCAGTTTCCAGGCGGGGATGGGGGAGCAGTACTTC; cdr3_aa: CASSFQAGMGEQYF
clone_size: .; v_call: TRBV29-1; d_call: .; j_call: TRBJ2-7; cdr3_nt: TGCAGCGGCCCTGACAGGGAGGCCTCCTACGAGCAGTACTTC; cdr3_aa: CSGPDREASYEQYF
clone_size: .; v_call: TRBV30; d_call: .; j_call: TRBJ1-1; cdr3_nt: TGTGCCTGGAATCGGGATATGAACACTGAAGCTTTCTTT; cdr3_aa: CAWNRDMNTEAFF
clone_size: once; v_call: TRBV7-9; d_call: .; j_call: TRBJ1-2; cdr3_nt: TGTGCCAGCAGCTCGACAGGACGCGGCTACACCTTC; cdr3_aa: CASSSTGRGYTF
clone_size: .; v_call: TRBV19; d_call: .; j_call: TRBJ1-2; cdr3_nt: TGTGCCAGTAGTACCGGGGGGCGCGTCTATGGCTACACCTTC; cdr3_aa: CASSTGGRVYGYTF
clone_size: .; v_call: TRBV9; d_call: TRBD1; j_call: TRBJ1-2; cdr3_nt: TGTGCCAGCAGCGTAACGGGACAGGGAGGCGGCTACACCTTC; cdr3_aa: CASSVTGQGGGYTF
clone_size: .; v_call: TRBV4-1; d_call: TRBD1; j_call: TRBJ2-7; cdr3_nt: TGCGCCAGCAGCCAAGGGGCGCCGGGACAGGTCAAGGGAACCTACGAGCAGTACTTC; cdr3_aa: CASSQGAPGQVKGTYEQYF
clone_size: .; v_call: TRBV18; d_call: .; j_call: TRBJ2-7; cdr3_nt: TGTGCCAGCTCACCGGAGGGCAACGAGCAGTACTTC; cdr3_aa: CASSPEGNEQYF
clone_size: .; v_call: TRBV5-1; d_call: .; j_call: TRBJ2-7; cdr3_nt: TGCGCCAGCAGCTACAGTGGGTCCAGCTCCTACGAGCAGTACTTC; cdr3_aa: CASSYSGSSSYEQYF
clone_size: once; v_call: TRBV2; d_call: .; j_call: TRBJ1-5; cdr3_nt: TGTGCCAGCAGTGAAAGGACCAGGGGTCAGCCCCAGCATTTT; cdr3_aa: CASSERTRGQPQHF
clone_size: .; v_call: TRBV6-1; d_call: TRBD1; j_call: TRBJ1-2; cdr3_nt: TGTGCCAGCAGTGAAGAATGGGACAGAGCACTCTATGGCTACACCTTC; cdr3_aa: CASSEEWDRALYGYTF
clone_size: .; v_call: TRBV19; d_call: .; j_call: TRBJ2-7; cdr3_nt: TGTGCCAGTAGTATAGATGGTGGGGTCAGGGGCAGCTACGAGCAGTACTTC; cdr3_aa: CASSIDGGVRGSYEQYF
clone_size: .; v_call: TRBV27; d_call: TRBD1; j_call: TRBJ2-3; cdr3_nt: TGTGCCAGCAGGGACAGGGGAGGGACAGATACGCAGTATTTT; cdr3_aa: CASRDRGGTDTQYF